This TCR beta chain was sequenced during a study of lymphopenia after photon versus proton radiotherapy. Overall study results and limits: Relative stability marked proton patients; photon patients lost diversity and naive cells. A bigger post-nadir fall in TCR diversity correlated inversely with survival time in deceased patients. Better survival with proton therapy was suggested as possible, not demonstrated.

V lost 4 bases and J 8 bases, leaving 22 bases between the germline ends. The CDR3 totals 17 residues. Germline loops: CDR1 SGDLS, CDR2 YYNGEE. Measured with immunoSEQ multiplex PCR; TCRdb has only the in-frame clones, and not every one. The top ten clones hold over 20% of a sample with more than 20,000 clones, more than 75% of them seen once. Within the sample, this clone is medium-sized (0.01 to 0.1%). Its specificity is not known. Sequencing used peripheral blood, obtained from a patient treated with photon-based radiotherapy. This TCR came from a man aged 35 to 55 with gastric cancer. The rearrangement uses TRBV9 and TRBJ1-6; tentatively, D is TRBD1 (6 bases). CDR3 amino acids: CASSQGQSPGSYSPLHF. For the CDR3, the DNA is TGTGCCAGCAGCCAAGGACAGTCTCCTGGGTCCTATTCACCCCTCCACTTT. Complete variable domain (other parts from reference TRBV9 and TRBJ1-6): DSGVTQTPKHLITATGQRVTLRCSPRSGDLSVYWYQQSLDQGLQFLIQYYNGEERAKGNILERFSAQQFPDLHSELNLSSLELGDSALYFCASSQGQSPGSYSPLHFGNGTRLTVT.